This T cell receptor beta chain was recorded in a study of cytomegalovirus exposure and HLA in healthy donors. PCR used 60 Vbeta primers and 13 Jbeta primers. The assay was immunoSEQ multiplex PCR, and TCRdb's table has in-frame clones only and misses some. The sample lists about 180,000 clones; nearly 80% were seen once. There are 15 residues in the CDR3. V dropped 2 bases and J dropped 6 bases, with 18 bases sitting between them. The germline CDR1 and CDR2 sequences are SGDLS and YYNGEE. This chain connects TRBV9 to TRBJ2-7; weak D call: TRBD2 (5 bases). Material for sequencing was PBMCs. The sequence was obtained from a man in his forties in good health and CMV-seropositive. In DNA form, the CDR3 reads TGTGCCAGCAGCGTGAGACCTGTTCAAGCGGCCGAGCAGTACTTC. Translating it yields CASSVRPVQAAEQYF.